This TCR beta chain was found in a study of cytotoxic CD8 clonotypes in ibrutinib-treated CLL. Study background: Sequencing produced an average of about 250,000 productive templates and 94,082 productive rearrangements per sample.

Germline-derived CDR1 and CDR2 are SNHLY and FYNNEI. The V end was cut by 9 bases, the J end by 3 bases, with 12 bases between. This CDR3 region has 12 residues. Sequencing was designed to attain a depth spanning 1 in 200,000 to 1 in 1 million T cells. Here immunoSEQ multiplex PCR was the method, and the copy in TCRdb shows in-frame clones only, minus some. The data hold approximately 330,000 clones, with more than 65% observed a single time. Sequenced material: PBMCs, taken before ibrutinib treatment. The rearrangement uses TRBV2 and TRBJ2-7, with a tentative D call TRBD2 (5 bases). The sequence was collected from a human donor with chronic lymphocytic leukemia. CDR3 region: CASGLPGYEQYF. The CDR3 DNA follows: TGTGCCAGTGGACTTCCCGGCTACGAGCAGTACTTC.